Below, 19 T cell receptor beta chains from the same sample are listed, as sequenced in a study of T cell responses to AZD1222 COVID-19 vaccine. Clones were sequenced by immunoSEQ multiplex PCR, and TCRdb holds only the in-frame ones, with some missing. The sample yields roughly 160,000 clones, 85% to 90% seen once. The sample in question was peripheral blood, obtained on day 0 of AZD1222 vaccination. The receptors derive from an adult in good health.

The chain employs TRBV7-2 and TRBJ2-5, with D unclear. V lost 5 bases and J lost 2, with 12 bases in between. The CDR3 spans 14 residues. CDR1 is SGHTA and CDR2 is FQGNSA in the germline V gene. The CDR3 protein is CASSQSGLQETQYF. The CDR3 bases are TGTGCCAGCAGCCAATCAGGTCTACAAGAGACCCAGTACTTC.

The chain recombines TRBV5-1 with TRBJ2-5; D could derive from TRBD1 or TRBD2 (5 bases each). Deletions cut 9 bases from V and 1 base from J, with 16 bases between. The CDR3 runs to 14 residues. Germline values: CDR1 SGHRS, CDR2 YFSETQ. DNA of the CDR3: TGCGCCACCCGATCCCTGGGGGTCCAAGAGACCCAGTACTTC. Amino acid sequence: CATRSLGVQETQYF. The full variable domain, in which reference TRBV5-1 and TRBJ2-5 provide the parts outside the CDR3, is KAGVTQTPRYLIKTRGQQVTLSCSPISGHRSVSWYQQTPGQGLQFLFEYFSETQRNKGNFPGRFSGRQFSNSRSEMNVSTLELGDSALYLCATRSLGVQETQYFGPGTRLLVL.

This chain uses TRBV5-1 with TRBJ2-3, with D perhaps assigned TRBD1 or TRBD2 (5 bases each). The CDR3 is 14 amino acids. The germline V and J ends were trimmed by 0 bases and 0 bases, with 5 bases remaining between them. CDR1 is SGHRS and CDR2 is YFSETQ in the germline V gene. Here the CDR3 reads CASSLGGSTDTQYF. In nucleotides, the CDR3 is TGCGCCAGCAGCTTGGGGGGGAGCACAGATACGCAGTATTTT.

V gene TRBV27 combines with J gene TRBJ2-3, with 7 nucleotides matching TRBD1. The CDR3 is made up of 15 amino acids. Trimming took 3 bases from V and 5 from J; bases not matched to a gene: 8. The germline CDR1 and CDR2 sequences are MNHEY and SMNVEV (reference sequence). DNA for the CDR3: TGTGCCAGCAGTTTTCAGGGACAGATTTTAGATACGCAGTATTTT. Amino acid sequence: CASSFQGQILDTQYF.

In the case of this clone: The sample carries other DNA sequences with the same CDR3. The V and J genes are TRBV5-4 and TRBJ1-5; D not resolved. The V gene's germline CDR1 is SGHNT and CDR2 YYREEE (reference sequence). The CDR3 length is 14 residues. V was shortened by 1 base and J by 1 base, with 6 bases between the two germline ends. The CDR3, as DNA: TGTGCCAGCAGCTTGTTTGGCAGCAATCAGCCCCAGCATTTT. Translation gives CASSLFGSNQPQHF.

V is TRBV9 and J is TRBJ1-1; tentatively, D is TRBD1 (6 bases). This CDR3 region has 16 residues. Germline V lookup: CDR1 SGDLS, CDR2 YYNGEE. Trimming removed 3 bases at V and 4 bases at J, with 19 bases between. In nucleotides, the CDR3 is TGTGCCAGCAGCGGAAAACAGGGAGATGGGGGCACTGAAGCTTTCTTT. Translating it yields CASSGKQGDGGTEAFF.

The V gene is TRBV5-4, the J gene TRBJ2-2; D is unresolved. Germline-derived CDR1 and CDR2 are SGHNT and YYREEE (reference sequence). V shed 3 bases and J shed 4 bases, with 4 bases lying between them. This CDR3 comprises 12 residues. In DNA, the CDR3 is TGTGCCAGCAGCTCAACCACCGGGGAGCTGTTTTTT. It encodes CASSSTTGELFF.

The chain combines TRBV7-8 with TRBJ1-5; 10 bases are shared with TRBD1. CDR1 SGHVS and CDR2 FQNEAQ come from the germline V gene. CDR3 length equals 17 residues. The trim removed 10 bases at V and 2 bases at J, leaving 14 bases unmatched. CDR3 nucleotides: TGTGCCACGAATCCGGGACAGGGGTATACGGGCAATCAGCCCCAGCATTTT. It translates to CATNPGQGYTGNQPQHF. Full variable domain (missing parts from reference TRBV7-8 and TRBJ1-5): GAGVSQSPRYKVAKRGQDVALRCDPISGHVSLFWYQQALGQGPEFLTYFQNEAQLDKSGLPSDRFFAERPEGSVSTLKIQRTQQEDSAVYLCATNPGQGYTGNQPQHFGDGTRLSIL.

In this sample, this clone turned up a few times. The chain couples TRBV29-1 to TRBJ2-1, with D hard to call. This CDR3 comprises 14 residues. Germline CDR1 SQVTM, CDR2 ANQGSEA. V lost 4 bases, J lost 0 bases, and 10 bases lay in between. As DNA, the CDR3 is TGCAGCGTTGGCCCTCAAAACTCCTACAATGAGCAGTTCTTC. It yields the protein CSVGPQNSYNEQFF.

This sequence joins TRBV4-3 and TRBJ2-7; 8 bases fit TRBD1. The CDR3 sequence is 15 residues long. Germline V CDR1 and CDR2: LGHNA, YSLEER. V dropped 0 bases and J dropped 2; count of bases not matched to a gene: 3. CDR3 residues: CASSQDWDRTYEQYF. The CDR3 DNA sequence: TGCGCCAGCAGCCAAGATTGGGACAGGACCTACGAGCAGTACTTC.

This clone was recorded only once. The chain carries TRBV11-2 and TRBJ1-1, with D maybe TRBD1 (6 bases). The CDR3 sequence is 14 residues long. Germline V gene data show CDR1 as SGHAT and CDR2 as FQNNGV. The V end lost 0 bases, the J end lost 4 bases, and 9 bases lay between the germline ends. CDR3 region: CASSLDRGSTEAFF. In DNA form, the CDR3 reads TGTGCCAGCAGCTTAGACAGGGGATCCACTGAAGCTTTCTTT. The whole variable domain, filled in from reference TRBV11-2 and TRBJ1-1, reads EAGVAQSPRYKIIEKRQSVAFWCNPISGHATLYWYQQILGQGPKLLIQFQNNGVVDDSQLPKDRFSAERLKGVDSTLKIQPAKLEDSAVYLCASSLDRGSTEAFFGQGTRLTVV.

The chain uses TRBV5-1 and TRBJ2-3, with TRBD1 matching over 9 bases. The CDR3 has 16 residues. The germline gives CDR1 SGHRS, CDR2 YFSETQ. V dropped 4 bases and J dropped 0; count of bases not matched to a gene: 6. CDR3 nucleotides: TGCGCCAGCAGCATAGGACAGGGGCCGAGCACAGATACGCAGTATTTT. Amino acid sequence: CASSIGQGPSTDTQYF.

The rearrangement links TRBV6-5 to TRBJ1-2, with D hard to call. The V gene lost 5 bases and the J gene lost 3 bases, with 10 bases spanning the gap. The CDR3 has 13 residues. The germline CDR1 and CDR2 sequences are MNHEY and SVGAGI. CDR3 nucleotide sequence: TGTGCCAGCAGTCCCCCGAGCTACTATGGCTACACCTTC. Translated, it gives CASSPPSYYGYTF.

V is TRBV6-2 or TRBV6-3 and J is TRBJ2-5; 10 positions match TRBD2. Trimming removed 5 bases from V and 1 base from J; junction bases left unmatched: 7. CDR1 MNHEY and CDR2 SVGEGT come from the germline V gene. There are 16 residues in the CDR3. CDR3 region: CASSAGRTSGQETQYF. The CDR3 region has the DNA TGTGCCAGCAGTGCCGGAAGGACTAGCGGCCAAGAGACCCAGTACTTC.

The CDR3 nucleotides are TGCGCCAGCAGCCCCCTTACTAGCGGGGGGGCCGGAGAGACCCAGTACTTC. It codes for CASSPLTSGGAGETQYF. The chain joins TRBV5-1 to TRBJ2-5; 13 bases agree with TRBD2. V was pared by 4 bases and J by 4 bases, with 10 bases of the junction left unmatched. The germline CDR1 and CDR2 sequences are SGHRS and YFSETQ. There are 17 residues in the CDR3.

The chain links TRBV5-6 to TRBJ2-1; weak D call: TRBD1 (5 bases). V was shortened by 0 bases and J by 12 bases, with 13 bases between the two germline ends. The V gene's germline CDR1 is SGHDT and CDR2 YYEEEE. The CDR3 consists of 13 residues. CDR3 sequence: CASSLAGWNGQFF. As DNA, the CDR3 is TGTGCCAGCAGCTTGGCAGGGTGGAACGGGCAGTTCTTC.

The CDR3 region has the DNA TGTGCCAGCAGCTCCCGTGGGGCAGTGAACACTGAAGCTTTCTTT. It specifies CASSSRGAVNTEAFF. The rearrangement joins TRBV7-9 to TRBJ1-1; tentative D call: TRBD1 (5 bases). CDR3 size: 15 residues. V lost 4 bases, J lost 0 bases, and 12 bases lay in between. Germline lookup yields CDR1 SEHNR and CDR2 FQNEAQ (reference sequence).

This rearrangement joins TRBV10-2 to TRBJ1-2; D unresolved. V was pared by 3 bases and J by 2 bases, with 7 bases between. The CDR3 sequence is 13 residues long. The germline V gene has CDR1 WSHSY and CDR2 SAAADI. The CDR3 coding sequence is TGCGCCAGCAGTGACATACAAAACTATGGCTACACCTTC. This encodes CASSDIQNYGYTF.

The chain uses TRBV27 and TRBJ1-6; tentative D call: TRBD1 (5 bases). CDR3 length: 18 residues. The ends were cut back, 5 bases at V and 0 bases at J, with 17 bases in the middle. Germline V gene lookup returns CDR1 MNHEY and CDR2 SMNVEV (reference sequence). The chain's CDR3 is CASSPMRGSGSYNSPLHF. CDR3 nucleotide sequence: TGTGCCAGCAGTCCGATGCGGGGGTCGGGCTCCTATAATTCACCCCTCCACTTT.